Below are 29 T cell receptor beta chains sequenced from a single sample in a study of OX40 agonist ivuxolimab in advanced cancers. Libraries were prepared by immunoSEQ multiplex PCR; TCRdb keeps only in-frame clonotypes and omits some of them. The sample lists about 73,000 clones, approximately 91% occurring once. The specimen was CD4+ or CD8+ T cells sorted from blood, collected in a trial of the OX40 agonist ivuxolimab. The receptors derive from an adult with an advanced solid tumor such as melanoma, head and neck, liver or kidney cancer.

This clone turned up a few times. This chain joins TRBV9 and TRBJ1-1, with 8 bases matching TRBD1. This CDR3 spans 14 amino acids. The germline V gene has CDR1 SGDLS and CDR2 YYNGEE. V dropped 4 bases and J dropped 5; count of bases not matched to a gene: 7. The CDR3 spells CASSTQGGGTEAFF. The CDR3 nucleotides read TGTGCCAGCAGCACACAGGGGGGAGGTACTGAAGCTTTCTTT.

The rearrangement links TRBV28 to TRBJ1-2; possible D gene TRBD1, 5 bases. The CDR3 extends over 16 amino acids. V was clipped by 6 bases and J by 2 bases, with 19 bases between them. Germline V gene data show CDR1 as MDHEN and CDR2 as SYDVKM. CDR3 DNA sequence: TGTGCCAGCAGCCCTTCGGGGCGCAGGGAGAACTATGGCTACACCTTC. As protein: CASSPSGRRENYGYTF.

The chain links TRBV28 to TRBJ2-6; no clear D gene. V lost 5 bases, J lost 0 bases, and 8 bases lay in between. CDR1 is MDHEN, CDR2 SYDVKM, per germline. The CDR3 length is 15 residues. The CDR3 DNA reads as TGTGCCAGCAGTGCAGGCGGCTCTGGGGCCAACGTCCTGACTTTC. It translates to CASSAGGSGANVLTF.

This clone showed up just once. The genes are TRBV2 and TRBJ2-7; a weak D match, TRBD1 (5 bases). The CDR3 has 13 amino acids. Germline V CDR1 and CDR2: SNHLY, FYNNEI. Between the trimmed V and J ends, which lost 0 bases and 6 bases, there was a span of 9 bases. The CDR3 loop is CASSEAPRGEQYF. The CDR3 DNA follows: TGTGCCAGCAGTGAAGCGCCAAGGGGCGAGCAGTACTTC.

The chain has TRBV11-1 and TRBJ2-4; no reliable D call. V was pared by 2 bases and J by 1 base, with 12 bases between. The CDR3 runs to 16 residues. Germline assignment: CDR1 SGHAT and CDR2 FQDESV (reference sequence). CDR3 protein: CASSLLGVVAKNIQYF. CDR3 nucleotides: TGTGCCAGCAGCTTATTAGGCGTTGTGGCCAAAAACATTCAGTACTTC.

The chain joins TRBV6-1 to TRBJ2-5; D is ambiguous. The germline gives CDR1 MNHNS, CDR2 SASEGT. V was cut by 10 bases and J by 9 bases, with 15 bases left in between. The CDR3 runs to 11 residues. CDR3 DNA sequence: TGTGCCACCCAAGAACCGGTGGCCCAGTACTTC. It encodes CATQEPVAQYF.

The chain links TRBV4-2 to TRBJ1-1; D is unclear. Trimming shortened V by 0 bases and J by 2 bases, and 4 bases separated the two germline ends. Germline CDR1 reads LGHNA; CDR2 reads YNFKEQ. The CDR3 is 13 amino acids. The CDR3 DNA sequence: TGTGCCAGCAGCCAAGATGAAAACACTGAAGCTTTCTTT. It encodes CASSQDENTEAFF.

The chain combines TRBV11-2 with TRBJ2-7; 8 nucleotides align to TRBD2. V was clipped by 7 bases and J by 6 bases; unmatched bases: 11. This CDR3 is built from 14 residues. From germline, CDR1 is SGHAT and CDR2 FQNNGV. The CDR3 spells CASTRVREALEQYF. CDR3 nucleotides: TGTGCCAGCACCCGGGTGCGGGAGGCTCTCGAGCAGTACTTC.

The V call is TRBV7-3, the J call TRBJ2-7; perhaps D is TRBD1 or TRBD2 (5 bases each). The V end lost 5 bases, the J end lost 6 bases, and 20 bases lay between the germline ends. This CDR3 has 15 amino acids. Per germline, CDR1 SGHTA and CDR2 FQGTGA. The chain's CDR3 is CASSPSGAGRGEQYF. The CDR3 DNA reads TGTGCCAGCAGCCCCTCGGGCGCAGGGAGAGGCGAGCAGTACTTC.

V and J are TRBV20-1 and TRBJ2-3; no definite D call. Germline V gene sequence: CDR1 DFQATT, CDR2 SNEGSKA (reference sequence). V lost 6 bases and J 2 bases, leaving 3 bases between the germline ends. The CDR3 is made up of 10 amino acids. In nucleotides, the CDR3 is TGCAGTGCGATCACAGATACGCAGTATTTT. Translating it yields CSAITDTQYF.

This clone was observed a handful of times. The J gene is TRBJ1-2, the V gene TRBV4-2, with D possibly being TRBD1 (5 bases). V was shortened by 3 bases and J by 0 bases, with 14 bases between the two germline ends. Germline V lookup: CDR1 LGHNA, CDR2 YNFKEQ. The length of the CDR3 is 16 residues. The CDR3 sequence: CASSQRLTASNYGYTF. CDR3 in DNA: TGTGCCAGCAGCCAGAGATTGACAGCCTCTAACTATGGCTACACCTTC.

This rearrangement joins TRBV28 to TRBJ1-5; 7 bases agree with TRBD1. This CDR3 contains 14 residues. V lost 5 bases and J lost 5; bases outside the gene matches: 6. CDR1 and CDR2 from the germline V gene are MDHEN and SYDVKM. Here the CDR3 DNA reads TGTGCCAGCAGTCCCGGGACAGACCATCAGCCCCAGCATTTT. As protein: CASSPGTDHQPQHF.

V usage is TRBV6-5 and J usage is TRBJ1-2, with 9 nucleotides matching TRBD1. J gave up 6 bases and V 6 bases, and 11 bases lay outside the gene matches. This CDR3 has 15 residues. The germline gives CDR1 MNHEY, CDR2 SVGAGI. CDR3 DNA sequence: TGTGCCAGCAGAAGACTCCGGGACAGGGACCATGGCTACACCTTC. Translating gives CASRRLRDRDHGYTF.

The V gene is TRBV6-5, the J gene TRBJ2-3, with D unresolved. Germline CDR1 and CDR2: MNHEY and SVGAGI. V was trimmed by 3 bases and J by 0 bases, leaving 10 bases between them. This CDR3 is built from 15 residues. The CDR3 spells CASSYRATSTDTQYF. CDR3 in DNA: TGTGCCAGCAGTTATAGGGCGACTAGCACAGATACGCAGTATTTT.

The rearrangement uses TRBV5-5 and TRBJ2-5; D uncertain. Between the trimmed V and J ends, which lost 0 bases and 5 bases, there was a span of 14 bases. The CDR3 length is 15 residues. Germline V gene sequence: CDR1 SGHKS, CDR2 YYEKEE (reference sequence). In DNA, the CDR3 is TGTGCCAGCAGCTTGGCCGCATCACGTCCTGAGACCCAGTACTTC. It specifies CASSLAASRPETQYF.

The rearrangement uses TRBV6-1 and TRBJ2-2; D perhaps matches TRBD1 (5 bases). The germline V gene has CDR1 MNHNS and CDR2 SASEGT. The CDR3 is 14 residues long. The ends were cut back, 4 bases at V and 3 bases at J, with 9 bases in the middle. CDR3 coding DNA: TGTGCCAGCAGTGCTACAGGTTACACCGGGGAGCTGTTTTTT. It is translated as CASSATGYTGELFF.

This sequence joins TRBV28 and TRBJ1-2; weak D call: TRBD1 (5 bases). V lost 3 bases, J lost 6 bases, and 14 bases lay in between. Germline-derived CDR1 and CDR2 are MDHEN and SYDVKM. The CDR3 has 14 residues. The CDR3 reads CASSLQTRGNGYTF. The CDR3 DNA sequence: TGTGCCAGCAGTTTGCAAACACGGGGGAATGGCTACACCTTC.

V gene TRBV5-1 combines with J gene TRBJ2-6; tentatively, D is TRBD2 (5 bases). From germline, CDR1 is SGHRS and CDR2 YFSETQ. The CDR3 length is 16 residues. Trimming removed 3 bases at V and 0 bases at J, with 10 bases between. DNA of the CDR3: TGCGCCAGCAGCTGGGATGGGAGCTCTGGGGCCAACGTCCTGACTTTC. Translated: CASSWDGSSGANVLTF.

CDR3 loop: CASSQEGAGWNTIYF. Here the CDR3 DNA reads TGCGCCAGCAGCCAAGAGGGGGCAGGGTGGAACACCATATATTTT. V gene TRBV4-1 combines with J gene TRBJ1-3, with D perhaps matching TRBD1 (6 bases). Trimming stripped 0 bases from V and 7 bases from J, with 13 bases between. The germline CDR1 and CDR2 sequences are MGHRA and YSYEKL. The CDR3 has 15 residues.

The chain is built from TRBV19 and TRBJ2-2; 8 bases map to TRBD2. Unmatched junction bases numbered 6, after V lost 5 bases and J lost 4 bases. Germline V gene sequence: CDR1 LNHDA, CDR2 SQIVND (reference sequence). This CDR3 is 15 amino acids long. DNA for the CDR3: TGTGCCAGTAGTGGCTTGCTAGCGGGCACCGGGGAGCTGTTTTTT. Amino acids: CASSGLLAGTGELFF.

The chain employs TRBV11-2 and TRBJ1-4; no firm D call. Trimming took 1 base from V and 0 from J, leaving 3 bases between them. CDR1 is SGHAT, CDR2 FQNNGV, per germline. This CDR3 comprises 14 residues. DNA of the CDR3: TGTGCCAGCAGCTTAGGACCAACTAATGAAAAACTGTTTTTT. Its protein is CASSLGPTNEKLFF.

The V call is TRBV30, the J call TRBJ2-5, with 8 bases identical to TRBD2. V trimming: 2 bases; J trimming: 4 bases; junction bases outside the gene matches: 3. This CDR3 has 13 amino acids. Germline CDR1 GTSNPN, CDR2 SVGIG (reference sequence). Here the CDR3 reads CAWSFAGGETQYF. In DNA form, the CDR3 reads TGTGCCTGGAGTTTTGCGGGAGGAGAGACCCAGTACTTC.

This clone was seen a handful of times. This chain links TRBV7-8 with TRBJ1-4; 8 bases line up with TRBD1. This CDR3 spans 15 amino acids. The junction had 6 bases not matched to a gene; V was cut back by 5 bases and J by 4 bases. Per the germline V gene, CDR1 is SGHVS and CDR2 is FQNEAQ. In nucleotides, the CDR3 is TGTGCCAGCAGCCCACAGGGGGGAAATAATGAAAAACTGTTTTTT. Translated, it gives CASSPQGGNNEKLFF.

The chain recombines TRBV28 with TRBJ1-1; D is perhaps TRBD1 (5 bases). The CDR3 length is 15 residues. Germline values: CDR1 MDHEN, CDR2 SYDVKM. Deletions cut 6 bases from V and 3 bases from J, with 17 bases between. CDR3 DNA sequence: TGTGCCAGCAGCCCCCCCCGGGGCCAGGACACTGAAGCTTTCTTT. Protein: CASSPPRGQDTEAFF.

This clone was seen once. The genes are TRBV10-2 and TRBJ1-3, with D possibly matching TRBD1 (5 bases). The CDR3 runs 14 residues. Looked up from germline, CDR1 is WSHSY and CDR2 is SAAADI. Trimming took off 6 bases at V and 0 bases at J, with 9 bases between the two ends. The CDR3: CASRDIASGNTIYF. The DNA for the CDR3 is TGCGCCAGCAGGGACATTGCCTCTGGAAACACCATATATTTT.

This chain uses TRBV19 with TRBJ1-6, with TRBD1 as a possible D gene (5 bases). The CDR3 is 13 amino acids. Trimming removed 9 bases from V and 7 bases from J, with 13 bases in between. Germline V gives CDR1 LNHDA, CDR2 SQIVND (reference sequence). CDR3 in amino acids: CASHRTWNSPLHF. The CDR3 DNA sequence: TGTGCCAGCCACAGGACCTGGAATTCACCCCTCCACTTT. Full variable domain (outside the CDR3, taken from reference TRBV19 and TRBJ1-6): DGGITQSPKYLFRKEGQNVTLSCEQNLNHDAMYWYRQDPGQGLRLIYYSQIVNDFQKGDIAEGYSVSREKKESFPLTVTSAQKNPTAFYLCASHRTWNSPLHFGNGTRLTVT.

The V gene is TRBV5-1, the J gene TRBJ1-5; D is uncertain. The CDR3 loop spans 13 amino acids. Deletions cut 5 bases from V and 4 bases from J, with 10 bases between. CDR1 is SGHRS, CDR2 YFSETQ, per germline. CDR3 in DNA: TGCGCCAGCAGGGGAGAGTGGAATCAGCCCCAGCATTTT. This sequence encodes CASRGEWNQPQHF.

The chain carries TRBV10-3 and TRBJ2-6; the D is unclear. Germline CDR1 and CDR2: ENHRY and SYGVKD. The CDR3 is made up of 13 amino acids. V was pared by 6 bases and J by 0 bases, with 3 bases between. In DNA form, the CDR3 reads TGTGCCATCAGCGACTCTGGGGCCAACGTCCTGACTTTC. This sequence encodes CAISDSGANVLTF.

CDR3 nucleotide sequence: TGTGCCAGCAGCTTCTCCGGGGTTCGGCTTGAGACCCAGTACTTC. Residues: CASSFSGVRLETQYF. The rearrangement joins TRBV7-2 to TRBJ2-5; weak D call: TRBD2 (5 bases). V was clipped by 3 bases and J by 5 bases, with 16 bases between them. The CDR3 runs 15 residues. Germline V CDR1 and CDR2: SGHTA, FQGNSA.